What follows are 21 T cell receptor beta chains derived from one specimen sequenced in a study of shared clonotypes between healthy human individuals (dated by TCRdb to the early 2020s). The library came from the immunoSEQ multiplex PCR assay. The table was pulled from immuneACCESS by TCRdb, which kept in-frame rearrangements only. Such tables lose some clones; where checked, under half of the loss comes from unresolved V genes, and the rest has no known cause. This sample comprises more than 2,000,000 clones, around nine tenths of them detected only once. The ten largest clones capture roughly 0.15% of the sample. Material for sequencing was naive CD4+ T cells sorted from blood. The cell subset or site label on this specimen signifies: CD45RA+ positively selected. The receptor set was obtained from a man between 18 and 35 years old in good health.

The V and J genes are TRBV18 and TRBJ1-1, with a possible D match to TRBD1 (5 bases). The CDR3 is 16 residues long. Trimming removed 0 bases from V and 1 base from J, with 12 bases in between. CDR1 and CDR2 (germline): KGHSH, LQKENI. CDR3 DNA sequence: TGTGCCAGCTCACCACCAGGGGTCTTGGGGAACACTGAAGCTTTCTTT. It is translated as CASSPPGVLGNTEAFF.

CDR3 DNA sequence: TGCGCCAGCACTTCGAGGGGGGGAGCGGATGGCTACACCTTC. It yields the protein CASTSRGGADGYTF. This rearrangement joins TRBV5-1 to TRBJ1-2; possible D gene TRBD1, 6 bases. In germline, CDR1 is SGHRS, CDR2 YFSETQ. The CDR3 consists of 14 residues. V lost 6 bases and J 6 bases, leaving 18 bases between the germline ends.

The table lists this clone with a few counts. At the DNA level, this CDR3 is encoded by other sequences in the same sample as well. The V and J genes are TRBV30 and TRBJ1-5; no firm D call. Trimming left V 0 bases short and J 7 bases short, with 4 bases between. Germline V gene data show CDR1 as GTSNPN and CDR2 as SVGIG (reference sequence). The CDR3 loop spans 11 amino acids. CDR3 in DNA: TGTGCCTGGAGTGTGGGACAGCCCCAGCATTTT. It codes for CAWSVGQPQHF.

The gene calls are TRBV27 and TRBJ1-6; 7 bases match TRBD1. V shed 4 bases, J shed 0 bases, and the junction held 3 bases outside the gene matches. Germline lookup yields CDR1 MNHEY and CDR2 SMNVEV (reference sequence). The CDR3 loop spans 16 amino acids. The CDR3 loop is CASSWAGGSYNSPLHF. In DNA, the CDR3 is TGTGCCAGCAGTTGGGCAGGGGGCTCCTATAATTCACCCCTCCACTTT.

This chain uses TRBV6-1 with TRBJ2-1; 14 nucleotides match TRBD2. There are 16 residues in the CDR3. J was trimmed by 3 bases and V by 3 bases; bases with no gene match: 1. The germline V gene has CDR1 MNHNS and CDR2 SASEGT. The CDR3 nucleotides read TGTGCCAGCAGTGAGGGACTAGCGGGAGTCTACAATGAGCAGTTCTTC. This encodes CASSEGLAGVYNEQFF.

This clone has a single count. V is TRBV5-8 and J is TRBJ2-2; 8 positions match TRBD2. This CDR3 is built from 15 residues. Trimming took 0 bases from V and 4 from J; bases not matched to a gene: 2. CDR1 is SGHTS, CDR2 YDEGEE, per germline. CDR3 residues: CASSLGGRTTGELFF. DNA of the CDR3: TGTGCCAGCAGCTTGGGCGGGAGGACCACCGGGGAGCTGTTTTTT.

The V gene is TRBV7-2, the J gene TRBJ2-5; 9 bases line up with TRBD1. V lost 4 bases and J lost 5; bases outside the gene matches: 8. The CDR3 contains 15 residues. Germline V gives CDR1 SGHTA, CDR2 FQGNSA. The CDR3 DNA is TGTGCCAGCAGCTGGAGGACAGGGGAAATGGAGACCCAGTACTTC. This gives the protein CASSWRTGEMETQYF.

Worth noting for this clone: The junction does not match germline at one end; this may be a read error. This same CDR3 is encoded by further DNA sequences in the sample. The V gene is TRBV6-1, the J gene TRBJ1-1; D call uncertain. Per germline, CDR1 MNHNS and CDR2 SASEGT. The CDR3 is 14 amino acids. The CDR3 protein is CASSEAQGNTEAFF. In DNA, the CDR3 is TGTGCCAGCAGCGAAGCCCAAGGGAACACTGAAGCTTTCTTT.

This chain connects TRBV27 to TRBJ1-4; the D gene is possibly TRBD1 (6 bases). Trimming pared 8 bases from V and 8 bases from J, leaving 18 bases between. The CDR3 is made up of 14 amino acids. Germline V gene data show CDR1 as MNHEY and CDR2 as SMNVEV (reference sequence). The CDR3 loop reads CASGIRDISEKLFF. DNA for the CDR3: TGTGCCAGCGGTATCCGGGACATAAGCGAAAAACTGTTTTTT.

Remarks on this clone: Other nucleotide sequences from this sample produce the same CDR3. V usage is TRBV4-1 and J usage is TRBJ1-2; possibly TRBD1 for D (5 bases). V was shortened by 3 bases and J by 1 base, with 6 bases between the two germline ends. The CDR3 spans 13 residues. Germline CDR1 reads MGHRA; CDR2 reads YSYEKL. The CDR3 spells CASSQGLNYGYTF. CDR3 in DNA: TGCGCCAGCAGCCAGGGGCTTAACTATGGCTACACCTTC.

The chain links TRBV25-1 to TRBJ1-3; D gene unclear. Trimming removed 7 bases from V and 3 bases from J, with 10 bases in between. Germline CDR1 MGHDK, CDR2 SYGVNS. The CDR3 runs to 13 residues. The CDR3, as DNA: TGTGCCAGCATGGCCGTTAATGGAAACACCATATATTTT. Translation gives CASMAVNGNTIYF. Full variable domain (remainder filled in from reference TRBV25-1 and TRBJ1-3): EADIYQTPRYLVIGTGKKITLECSQTMGHDKMYWYQQDPGMELHLIHYSYGVNSTEKGDLSSESTVSRIRTEHFPLTLESARPSHTSQYLCASMAVNGNTIYFGEGSWLTVV.

A word on this clone: The same CDR3 is also encoded by other DNA sequences in this sample. The chain joins TRBV5-1 to TRBJ2-3; 10 bases agree with TRBD2. The CDR3 sequence is 16 residues long. With V trimmed by 0 bases and J by 4 bases, 5 bases remained unmatched. Germline CDR1 is SGHRS and CDR2 is YFSETQ. The CDR3: CASSLGASGGADTQYF. CDR3 coding DNA: TGCGCCAGCAGCTTGGGGGCTAGCGGGGGTGCAGATACGCAGTATTTT.

This chain joins TRBV6-1 and TRBJ1-5, with D unclear. Trimming took off 2 bases at V and 3 bases at J, with 11 bases between the two ends. Germline assignment: CDR1 MNHNS and CDR2 SASEGT. This CDR3 region has 15 residues. The CDR3 loop reads CASSELRLPNQPQHF. Here the CDR3 DNA reads TGTGCCAGCAGTGAACTCCGGTTACCCAATCAGCCCCAGCATTTT.

The J gene is TRBJ1-3, the V gene TRBV5-6; tentatively, D is TRBD1 (5 bases). The CDR3 has 14 amino acids. Germline CDR1 SGHDT, CDR2 YYEEEE. V lost 2 bases to trimming and J lost 2 bases, with 8 bases between them. Written as DNA, the CDR3 is TGTGCCAGCAGCTTTCTGGGGGCTGGAAACACCATATATTTT. Translation: CASSFLGAGNTIYF.

The chain joins TRBV7-9 to TRBJ2-3; TRBD1 aligns across 9 bases. Germline V gives CDR1 SEHNR, CDR2 FQNEAQ (reference sequence). This CDR3 has 16 amino acids. V shed 5 bases and J 8 bases; nucleotides not matched to a gene: 14. CDR3 sequence (DNA): TGTGCCAGCAGCCCTCGGCTGGGACAGGGATTTGGTACGCAGTATTTT. The encoded protein is CASSPRLGQGFGTQYF.

In the case of this clone: Other DNA sequences in the sample encode the same CDR3. The gene calls are TRBV28 and TRBJ2-7; 8 bases agree with TRBD2. The V gene end was trimmed by 4 bases and the J gene end by 2 bases; junction bases not matched to a gene: 4. CDR1 MDHEN and CDR2 SYDVKM come from the germline V gene. This CDR3 region has 14 residues. In DNA form, the CDR3 reads TGTGCCAGCAGTTCCAGCGGGGGCACCTACGAGCAGTACTTC. Its translation: CASSSSGGTYEQYF.

V and J are TRBV20-1 and TRBJ2-7, with D unresolved. The CDR3 is 11 residues long. V was cut by 3 bases and J by 8 bases, with 11 bases left in between. Germline V lookup: CDR1 DFQATT, CDR2 SNEGSKA (reference sequence). Written as DNA, the CDR3 is TGCAGTGCTAGTTCCGCGTACAAGCAGTACTTC. Amino acid sequence: CSASSAYKQYF.

The chain combines TRBV18 with TRBJ2-5, with 12 bases matching TRBD2. Per the germline V gene, CDR1 is KGHSH and CDR2 is LQKENI. With V trimmed by 5 bases and J by 2 bases, 3 bases remained unmatched. The CDR3 runs to 15 residues. This chain's CDR3 is CASSSLAGGQETQYF. CDR3 DNA: TGTGCCAGCTCATCGCTAGCGGGAGGGCAAGAGACCCAGTACTTC.

A single count supports this clone. This chain connects TRBV6-5 to TRBJ2-3, with D unclear. Germline loops: CDR1 MNHEY, CDR2 SVGAGI. This CDR3 region has 12 residues. V was pared by 5 bases and J by 9 bases, with 12 bases between. CDR3 in amino acids: CASSPSRVTQYF. CDR3 bases: TGTGCCAGCAGTCCGAGCCGGGTCACGCAGTATTTT.

As concerns this clone: This sample also contains other DNA sequences that code for the same CDR3. V is TRBV11-2 and J is TRBJ2-1, with unresolved D. CDR1 and CDR2 (germline): SGHAT, FQNNGV. The V gene lost 4 bases and the J gene lost 7 bases, with 5 bases spanning the gap. The CDR3 sequence is 11 residues long. CDR3 bases: TGTGCCAGCAGCTCGAATAATGAGCAGTTCTTC. Its protein is CASSSNNEQFF.

V is TRBV11-2 and J is TRBJ2-5, with TRBD2 matching 9 bases. Germline assignment: CDR1 SGHAT and CDR2 FQNNGV. J gave up 0 bases and V 6 bases, and 5 bases lay outside the gene matches. The CDR3 sequence is 15 residues long. CDR3: CASRYLAGDQETQYF. CDR3 sequence (DNA): TGTGCCAGCAGGTACTTAGCGGGGGACCAAGAGACCCAGTACTTC.